The 15 T cell receptor beta chains reported below all come from one sample, sequenced in a study of T-cell reconstitution after alpha-beta-depleted transplantation in children. Unique molecular identifiers were incorporated during preparation of the TCRbeta library. TCRdb independently ran MiXCR on the PCR reads; one entry per CDR3 protein. This table has 350,000 to 450,000 distinct CDR3 sequences, 20% appearing once. The input for sequencing was PBMCs from the stem cell graft donor, taken from the stem cell graft. Every receptor here comes from a human donor who donated a stem cell graft to a child with acute myeloid leukemia.

This clonotype occurred many times. This chain uses TRBV24-1 with TRBJ2-2; no firm D call. This CDR3 contains 14 residues. Germline V gives CDR1 KGHDR, CDR2 SFDVKD. Between the trimmed V and J ends, which lost 0 bases and 4 bases, there was a span of 5 bases. The CDR3 region is CATSDLWGTGELFF. The DNA for the CDR3 is TGTGCCACCAGTGATTTGTGGGGCACCGGGGAGCTGTTTTTT.

Ten or more counts support this clonotype. The rearrangement links TRBV20-1 to TRBJ1-1; TRBD1 matches 10 bases. V lost 5 bases and J lost 7; bases outside the gene matches: 7. This CDR3 is 13 amino acids long. In germline, CDR1 is DFQATT, CDR2 SNEGSKA (reference sequence). The CDR3 region is CSAYTGTGDEAFF. The CDR3 DNA reads TGCAGTGCTTATACCGGGACAGGGGATGAAGCTTTCTTT.

This clonotype was picked up a small number of times. V and J are TRBV5-1 and TRBJ1-2, with a possible D match to TRBD1 (6 bases). Trimming cost V 6 bases and J 2 bases, with 17 bases left between them. The germline V gene has CDR1 SGHRS and CDR2 YFSETQ. The CDR3 is 15 residues long. CDR3 residues: CASTEGDGKNYGYTF. CDR3 DNA sequence: TGCGCCAGCACTGAGGGGGACGGGAAAAACTATGGCTACACCTTC.

This clonotype was observed a few times. The chain recombines TRBV7-9 with TRBJ2-5; D is unclear. The V gene's germline CDR1 is SEHNR and CDR2 FQNEAQ (reference sequence). The CDR3 loop spans 13 amino acids. V gave up 5 bases and J gave up 3 bases, with 10 bases separating them. The CDR3 DNA reads as TGTGCCAGCAGCCGTTATGGGGAAGAGACCCAGTACTTC. Translating it yields CASSRYGEETQYF.

This clonotype was seen repeatedly, ten times or more. The CDR3 here is CSAWDTRYEQYF. DNA for the CDR3: TGCAGTGCCTGGGACACTAGGTACGAGCAGTACTTC. This chain connects TRBV20-1 to TRBJ2-7; TRBD1 might be the D (6 bases). This CDR3 region has 12 residues. Per the germline V gene, CDR1 is DFQATT and CDR2 is SNEGSKA (reference sequence). The ends were cut back, 6 bases at V and 4 bases at J, with 13 bases in the middle.

Written as DNA, the CDR3 is TGCAGTGCTAGACCCCGGGGGGGAGCGGGAGGTCAGTACGAGCAGTACTTC. Translating it yields CSARPRGGAGGQYEQYF. The chain carries TRBV20-1 and TRBJ2-7; the match to TRBD2 covers 9 bases. V dropped 2 bases and J dropped 4; count of bases not matched to a gene: 15. Germline CDR1 DFQATT, CDR2 SNEGSKA (reference sequence). This CDR3 comprises 17 residues.

A few counts support this clonotype. The chain joins TRBV20-1 to TRBJ2-1; the D gene is possibly TRBD2 (6 bases). V was clipped by 2 bases and J by 8 bases, with 19 bases between them. Looked up from germline, CDR1 is DFQATT and CDR2 is SNEGSKA (reference sequence). This CDR3 comprises 15 residues. CDR3 bases: TGCAGTGCTAGACAGAAATCCGGGACTCTCTATGAGCAGTTCTTC. Translated: CSARQKSGTLYEQFF.

This clonotype was found once. CDR3 DNA: TGCGCCAGCAGTTCGGGAGGCCCCTCCTACGAGCAGTACTTC. It translates to CASSSGGPSYEQYF. The chain links TRBV5-1 to TRBJ2-7, with 7 bases lining up with TRBD2. V was clipped by 5 bases and J by 0 bases; unmatched bases: 5. From germline, CDR1 is SGHRS and CDR2 YFSETQ. This CDR3 has 14 residues.

This clonotype was observed a handful of times. The chain links TRBV5-1 to TRBJ2-1; D is ambiguous. This CDR3 is built from 13 residues. CDR1 and CDR2 from the germline V gene are SGHRS and YFSETQ. V was cut by 7 bases and J by 0 bases, with 8 bases left in between. CDR3 DNA sequence: TGCGCCAGCGCCCCAAGCTCCTACAATGAGCAGTTCTTC. It translates to CASAPSSYNEQFF.

The chain uses TRBV27 and TRBJ2-3, with 8 bases fitting TRBD2. The J segment lost 4 bases and the V segment lost 4 bases, leaving 10 bases of the junction unmatched. Germline values: CDR1 MNHEY, CDR2 SMNVEV (reference sequence). The CDR3 runs to 16 residues. The CDR3: CASSWATSGSADTQYF. The CDR3 nucleotides are TGTGCCAGCAGTTGGGCCACGAGCGGGAGCGCAGATACGCAGTATTTT.

This clonotype was recorded a few times. The CDR3: CASSVDVGPDTQYF. CDR3 DNA: TGTGCCAGCAGCGTAGATGTGGGACCAGATACGCAGTATTTT. The V and J genes are TRBV9 and TRBJ2-3; either TRBD1 or TRBD2 may fit D (5 bases each). This CDR3 region has 14 residues. The V gene's germline CDR1 is SGDLS and CDR2 YYNGEE. V lost 0 bases and J 4 bases, leaving 9 bases between the germline ends.

The V gene is TRBV12-3 or TRBV12-4, the J gene TRBJ1-2; D might be TRBD1 (6 bases). V gave up 4 bases and J gave up 1 base, with 10 bases separating them. This CDR3 has 14 residues. The CDR3 DNA follows: TGTGCCAGCAGTTACAGGGAAAGTAACTATGGCTACACCTTC. Translating gives CASSYRESNYGYTF.

This clonotype was counted at least ten times. The rearrangement links TRBV20-1 to TRBJ2-7, with 10 bases matching TRBD2. Germline V gene sequence: CDR1 DFQATT, CDR2 SNEGSKA (reference sequence). CDR3 size: 13 residues. V trimming: 3 bases; J trimming: 3 bases; junction bases outside the gene matches: 2. The DNA for the CDR3 is TGCAGTGCTAGCGCTAGCGGGAGCTACGAGCAGTACTTC. The encoded protein is CSASASGSYEQYF.

The sample holds a few counts of this clonotype. The chain employs TRBV12-3 or TRBV12-4 and TRBJ1-1, with D hard to call. Trimming left V 1 base short and J 1 base short, with 7 bases between. The CDR3 loop spans 14 amino acids. In nucleotides, the CDR3 is TGTGCCAGCAGTTTAGGACTAGAGAACACTGAAGCTTTCTTT. It is translated as CASSLGLENTEAFF.

This clonotype was counted ten times or more. The genes are TRBV6-5 and TRBJ1-1; TRBD1 might be the D (6 bases). The CDR3 length is 15 residues. V lost 5 bases and J 4 bases, leaving 17 bases between the germline ends. Per the germline V gene, CDR1 is MNHEY and CDR2 is SVGAGI. In DNA, the CDR3 is TGTGCCAGCAGTCGTCAGACAGGAGTGATCACTGAAGCTTTCTTT. Translation gives CASSRQTGVITEAFF.